One T cell receptor beta chain is described in this entry. The antigen is not known. This record comes from a study of CXCR3-negative and CXCR3-positive naive CD8 T cells. TRB cDNA libraries were made by UMI-labeled 5' RACE. TCRdb re-called the 5' RACE reads and shows each CDR3 protein once, DNA omitted. The listing contains around 120,000 distinct CDR3 sequences. Overall study findings and caveats: Naive CXCR3-positive cells had TRB CDR3s more hydrophobic than those of CXCR3-negative naive cells. High diversity, comparable across both naive subsets, contrasted with much lower diversity in memory CD8+ cells. For naive cells, CXCR3-negative and CXCR3-positive subsets had similar TRBV-TRBJ usage; for memory cells, usage differed.

In germline, CDR1 is SGHTA, CDR2 FQGTGA. There are 13 residues in the CDR3. V is TRBV7-3 and J is TRBJ2-2; TCRdb gives TRBD1 as the D gene, but with no DNA this cannot be confirmed. The sample comprised naive CXCR3+ CD8+ T cells from blood. Subset given: CD45RO-CCR7+CD27+CD95- naive CD8+ T cells expressing CXCR3 (TNR3+). This TCR was recovered from a human donor in good health. Some clones in this sample may be carry-over from other donors' samples. The CDR3 reads CASSSDSTGELFF. The full variable domain, in which reference TRBV7-3 and TRBJ2-2 provide the parts outside the CDR3, is GAGVSQTPSNKVTEKGKYVELRCDPISGHTALYWYRQSLGQGPEFLIYFQGTGAADDSGLPNDRFFAVRPEGSVSTLKIQRTERGDSAVYLCASSSDSTGELFFGEGSRLTVL.